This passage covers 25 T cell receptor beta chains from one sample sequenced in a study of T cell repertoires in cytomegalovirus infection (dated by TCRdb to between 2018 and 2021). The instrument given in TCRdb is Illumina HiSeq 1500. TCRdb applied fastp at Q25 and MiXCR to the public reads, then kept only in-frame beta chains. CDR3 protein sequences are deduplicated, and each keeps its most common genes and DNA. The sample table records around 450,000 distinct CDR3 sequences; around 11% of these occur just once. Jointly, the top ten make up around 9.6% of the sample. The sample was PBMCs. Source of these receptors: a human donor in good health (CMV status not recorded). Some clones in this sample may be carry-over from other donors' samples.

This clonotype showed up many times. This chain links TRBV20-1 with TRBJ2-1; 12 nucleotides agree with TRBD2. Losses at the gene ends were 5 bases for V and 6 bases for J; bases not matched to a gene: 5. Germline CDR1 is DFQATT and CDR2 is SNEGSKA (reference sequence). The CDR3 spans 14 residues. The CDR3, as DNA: TGCAGTGCTGCAGCTAGCGGGAGGGCCAATGAGCAGTTCTTC. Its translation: CSAAASGRANEQFF.

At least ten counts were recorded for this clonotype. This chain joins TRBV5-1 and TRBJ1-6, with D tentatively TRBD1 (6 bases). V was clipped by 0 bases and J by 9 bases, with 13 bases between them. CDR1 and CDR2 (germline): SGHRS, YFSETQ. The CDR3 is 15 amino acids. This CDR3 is CASSLETGQTSPLHF. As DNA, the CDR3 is TGCGCCAGCAGCTTGGAGACAGGACAGACTTCACCCCTCCACTTT.

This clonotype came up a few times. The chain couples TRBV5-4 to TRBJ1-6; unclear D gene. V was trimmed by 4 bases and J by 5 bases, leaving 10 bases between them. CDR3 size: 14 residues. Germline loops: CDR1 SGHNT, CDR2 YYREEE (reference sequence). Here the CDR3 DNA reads TGTGCCAGCAGCCACCAACGGGATAATTCACCCCTCCACTTT. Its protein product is CASSHQRDNSPLHF.

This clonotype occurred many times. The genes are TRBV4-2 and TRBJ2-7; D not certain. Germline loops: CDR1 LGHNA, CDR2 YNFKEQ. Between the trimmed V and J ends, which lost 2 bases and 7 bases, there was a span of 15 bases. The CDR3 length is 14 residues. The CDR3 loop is CASSQTLDPREQYF. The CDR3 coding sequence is TGTGCCAGCAGCCAAACGCTAGACCCTCGGGAGCAGTACTTC.

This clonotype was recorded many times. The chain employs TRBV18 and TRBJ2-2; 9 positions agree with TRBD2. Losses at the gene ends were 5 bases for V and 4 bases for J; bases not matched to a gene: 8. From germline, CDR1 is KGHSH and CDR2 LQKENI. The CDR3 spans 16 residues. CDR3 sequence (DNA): TGTGCCAGCTCATCAACGACTAGCGGTAGCACCGGGGAGCTGTTTTTT. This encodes CASSSTTSGSTGELFF. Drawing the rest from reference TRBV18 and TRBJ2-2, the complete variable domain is NAGVMQNPRHLVRRRGQEARLRCSPMKGHSHVYWYRQLPEEGLKFMVYLQKENIIDESGMPKERFSAEFPKEGPSILRIQQVVRGDSAAYFCASSSTTSGSTGELFFGEGSRLTVL.

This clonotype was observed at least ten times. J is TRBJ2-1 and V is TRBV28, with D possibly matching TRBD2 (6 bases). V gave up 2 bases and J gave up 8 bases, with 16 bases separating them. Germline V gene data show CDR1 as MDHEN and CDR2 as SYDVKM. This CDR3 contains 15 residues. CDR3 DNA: TGTGCCAGCAGTTTAAGGGTAGCGGCTGGTTATGAGCAGTTCTTC. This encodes CASSLRVAAGYEQFF.

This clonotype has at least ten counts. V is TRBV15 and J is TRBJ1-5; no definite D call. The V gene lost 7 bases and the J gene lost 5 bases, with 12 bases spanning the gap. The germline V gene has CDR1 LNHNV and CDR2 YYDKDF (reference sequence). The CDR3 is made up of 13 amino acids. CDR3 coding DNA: TGTGCCACCACTCCTACCCCCGATCAGCCCCAGCATTTT. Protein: CATTPTPDQPQHF.

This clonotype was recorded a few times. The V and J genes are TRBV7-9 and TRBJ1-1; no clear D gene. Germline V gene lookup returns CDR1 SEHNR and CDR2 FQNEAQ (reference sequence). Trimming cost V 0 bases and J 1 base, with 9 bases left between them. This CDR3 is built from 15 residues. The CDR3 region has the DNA TGTGCCAGCAGCTTAGCAGGGCTTGGGAACACTGAAGCTTTCTTT. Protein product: CASSLAGLGNTEAFF.

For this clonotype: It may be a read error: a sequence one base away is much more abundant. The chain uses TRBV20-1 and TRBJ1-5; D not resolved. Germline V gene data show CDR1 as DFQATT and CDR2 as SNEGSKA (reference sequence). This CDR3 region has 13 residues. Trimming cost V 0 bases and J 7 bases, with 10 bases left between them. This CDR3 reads CSARDLYEQPQHF. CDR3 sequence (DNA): TGCAGTGCTAGAGATCTCTATGAGCAGCCCCAGCATTTT.

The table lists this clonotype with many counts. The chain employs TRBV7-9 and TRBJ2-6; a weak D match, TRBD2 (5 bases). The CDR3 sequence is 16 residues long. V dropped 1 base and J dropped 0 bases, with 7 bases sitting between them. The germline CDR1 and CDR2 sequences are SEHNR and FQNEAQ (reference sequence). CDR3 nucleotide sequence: TGTGCCAGCAGCTTAGAAGGGAGCTCTGGGGCCAACGTCCTGACTTTC. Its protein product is CASSLEGSSGANVLTF.

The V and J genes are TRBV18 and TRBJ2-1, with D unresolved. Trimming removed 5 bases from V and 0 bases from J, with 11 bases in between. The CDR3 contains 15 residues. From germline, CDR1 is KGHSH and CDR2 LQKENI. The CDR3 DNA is TGTGCCAGCTCAGGTGGGGTTAGCTCCTACAATGAGCAGTTCTTC. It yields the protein CASSGGVSSYNEQFF.

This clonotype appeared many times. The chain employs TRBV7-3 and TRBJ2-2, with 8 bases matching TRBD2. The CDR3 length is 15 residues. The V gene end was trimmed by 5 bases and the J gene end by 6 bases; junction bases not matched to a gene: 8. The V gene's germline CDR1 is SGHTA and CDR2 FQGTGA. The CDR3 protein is CASSPPGTRAGELFF. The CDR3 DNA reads TGTGCCAGCAGCCCACCCGGGACTAGGGCCGGGGAGCTGTTTTTT. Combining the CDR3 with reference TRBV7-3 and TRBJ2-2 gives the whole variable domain GAGVSQTPSNKVTEKGKYVELRCDPISGHTALYWYRQSLGQGPEFLIYFQGTGAADDSGLPNDRFFAVRPEGSVSTLKIQRTERGDSAVYLCASSPPGTRAGELFFGEGSRLTVL.

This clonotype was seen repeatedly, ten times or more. Written as DNA, the CDR3 is TGTGCCAGCAGCTTGGGACTAGCGGACCGCACAGATACGCAGTATTTT. Its translation is CASSLGLADRTDTQYF. The genes are TRBV7-9 and TRBJ2-3; 11 bases are shared with TRBD2. V shed 3 bases and J 1 base; nucleotides not matched to a gene: 3. Per the germline V gene, CDR1 is SEHNR and CDR2 is FQNEAQ (reference sequence). This CDR3 has 16 amino acids.

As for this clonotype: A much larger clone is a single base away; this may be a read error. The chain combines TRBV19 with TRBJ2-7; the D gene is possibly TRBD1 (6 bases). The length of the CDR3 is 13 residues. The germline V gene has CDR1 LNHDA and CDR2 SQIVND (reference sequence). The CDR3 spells CASSRGRSYVQYF. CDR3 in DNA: TGTGCCAGTAGTAGGGGGCGATCCTACGTGCAGTACTTC.

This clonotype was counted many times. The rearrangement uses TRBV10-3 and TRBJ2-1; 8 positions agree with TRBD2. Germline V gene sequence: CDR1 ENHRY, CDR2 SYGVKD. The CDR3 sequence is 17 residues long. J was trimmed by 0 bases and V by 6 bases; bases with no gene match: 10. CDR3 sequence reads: CAIRTNSGTSSYNEQFF. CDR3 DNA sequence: TGTGCCATCAGGACAAACTCCGGGACTAGCTCCTACAATGAGCAGTTCTTC.

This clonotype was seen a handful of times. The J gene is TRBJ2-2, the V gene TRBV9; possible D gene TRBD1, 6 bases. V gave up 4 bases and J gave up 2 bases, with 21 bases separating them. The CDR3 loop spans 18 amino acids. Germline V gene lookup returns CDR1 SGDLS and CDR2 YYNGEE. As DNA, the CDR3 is TGTGCCAGCAGCTTATGGGGGCGGCCCCATACAAACACCGGGGAGCTGTTTTTT. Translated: CASSLWGRPHTNTGELFF.

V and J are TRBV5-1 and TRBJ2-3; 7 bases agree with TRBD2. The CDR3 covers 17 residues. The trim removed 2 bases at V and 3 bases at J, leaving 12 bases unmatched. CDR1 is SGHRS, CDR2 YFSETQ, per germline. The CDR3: CASSFVSVTSPTDTQYF. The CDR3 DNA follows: TGCGCCAGCAGCTTTGTTTCCGTGACTAGCCCAACAGATACGCAGTATTTT.

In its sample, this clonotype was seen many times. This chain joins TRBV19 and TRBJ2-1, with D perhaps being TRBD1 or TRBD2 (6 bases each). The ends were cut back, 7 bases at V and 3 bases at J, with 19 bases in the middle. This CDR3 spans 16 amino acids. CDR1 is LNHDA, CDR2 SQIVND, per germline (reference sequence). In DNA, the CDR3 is TGTGCCAGTAAACGGCTCCAACAGGGAGGCTACAATGAGCAGTTCTTC. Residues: CASKRLQQGGYNEQFF.

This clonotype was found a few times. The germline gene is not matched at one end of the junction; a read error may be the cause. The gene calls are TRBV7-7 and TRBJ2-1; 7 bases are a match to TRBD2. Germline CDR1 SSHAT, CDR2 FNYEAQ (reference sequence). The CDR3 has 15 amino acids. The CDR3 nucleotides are TGTGCTAGCAGCTTATCTAGCGGAGCCTACAATGAGCAGTTCTTC. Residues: CASSLSSGAYNEQFF.

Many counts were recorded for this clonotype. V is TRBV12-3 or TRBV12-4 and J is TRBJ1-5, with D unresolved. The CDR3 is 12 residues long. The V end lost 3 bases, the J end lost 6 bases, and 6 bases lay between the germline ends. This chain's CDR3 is CASSFWGQPQHF. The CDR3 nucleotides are TGTGCCAGCAGTTTCTGGGGTCAGCCCCAGCATTTT.

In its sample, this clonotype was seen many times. Here the CDR3 DNA reads TGTGCCAGCAGCTTCCCCTCCGGGAGTACCGGGGAGCTGTTTTTT. It translates to CASSFPSGSTGELFF. The chain recombines TRBV11-2 with TRBJ2-2, with D possibly being TRBD2 (6 bases). V gave up 3 bases and J gave up 5 bases, with 13 bases separating them. The CDR3 spans 15 residues. Germline CDR1 and CDR2: SGHAT and FQNNGV.

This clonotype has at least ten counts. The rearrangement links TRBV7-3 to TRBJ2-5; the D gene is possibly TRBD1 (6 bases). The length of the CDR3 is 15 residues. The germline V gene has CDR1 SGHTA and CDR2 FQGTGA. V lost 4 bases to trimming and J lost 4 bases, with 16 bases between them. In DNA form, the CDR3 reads TGTGCCAGCAGCTCACAGGGTCCCCCAGGAGAGACCCAGTACTTC. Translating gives CASSSQGPPGETQYF.

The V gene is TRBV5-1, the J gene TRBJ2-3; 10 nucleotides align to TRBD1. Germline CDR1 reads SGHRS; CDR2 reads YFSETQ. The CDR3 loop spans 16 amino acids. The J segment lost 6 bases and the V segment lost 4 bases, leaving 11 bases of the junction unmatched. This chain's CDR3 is CASSRSRDRGVDTQYF. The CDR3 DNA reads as TGCGCCAGCAGCCGATCGAGGGACAGGGGAGTGGATACGCAGTATTTT.

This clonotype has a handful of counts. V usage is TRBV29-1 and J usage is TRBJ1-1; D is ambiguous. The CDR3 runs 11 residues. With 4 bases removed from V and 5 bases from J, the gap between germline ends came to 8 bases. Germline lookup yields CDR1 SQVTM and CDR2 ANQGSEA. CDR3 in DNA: TGCAGCGTTGGGGGTGTTACTGAAGCTTTCTTT. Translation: CSVGGVTEAFF.

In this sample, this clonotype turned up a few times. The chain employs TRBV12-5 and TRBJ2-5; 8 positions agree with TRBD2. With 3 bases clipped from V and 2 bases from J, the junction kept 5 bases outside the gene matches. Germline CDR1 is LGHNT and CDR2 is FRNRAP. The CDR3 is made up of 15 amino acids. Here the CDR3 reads CASGLSGSLQETQYF. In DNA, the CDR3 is TGTGCTAGTGGTTTAAGCGGGAGCCTACAAGAGACCCAGTACTTC. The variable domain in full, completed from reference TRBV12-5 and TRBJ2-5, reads DARVTQTPRHKVTEMGQEVTMRCQPILGHNTVFWYRQTMMQGLELLAYFRNRAPLDDSGMPKDRFSAEMPDATLATLKIQPSEPRDSAVYFCASGLSGSLQETQYFGPGTRLLVL.